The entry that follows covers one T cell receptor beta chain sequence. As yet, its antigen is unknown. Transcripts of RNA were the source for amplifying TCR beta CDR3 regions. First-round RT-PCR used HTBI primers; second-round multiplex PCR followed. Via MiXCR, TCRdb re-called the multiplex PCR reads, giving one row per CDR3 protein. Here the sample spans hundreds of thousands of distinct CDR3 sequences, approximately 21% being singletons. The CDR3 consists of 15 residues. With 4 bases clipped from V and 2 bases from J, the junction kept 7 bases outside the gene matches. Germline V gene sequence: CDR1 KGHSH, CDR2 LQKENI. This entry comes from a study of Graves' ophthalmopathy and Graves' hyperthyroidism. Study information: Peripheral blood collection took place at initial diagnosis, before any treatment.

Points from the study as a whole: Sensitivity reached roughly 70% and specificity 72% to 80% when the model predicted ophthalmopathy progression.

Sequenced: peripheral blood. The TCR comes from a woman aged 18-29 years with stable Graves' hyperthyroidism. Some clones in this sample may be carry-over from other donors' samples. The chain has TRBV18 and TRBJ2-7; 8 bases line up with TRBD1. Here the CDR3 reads CASSLNRGSAYEQYF. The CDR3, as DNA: TGTGCCAGCTCACTAAACAGGGGGTCCGCCTACGAGCAGTACTTC.